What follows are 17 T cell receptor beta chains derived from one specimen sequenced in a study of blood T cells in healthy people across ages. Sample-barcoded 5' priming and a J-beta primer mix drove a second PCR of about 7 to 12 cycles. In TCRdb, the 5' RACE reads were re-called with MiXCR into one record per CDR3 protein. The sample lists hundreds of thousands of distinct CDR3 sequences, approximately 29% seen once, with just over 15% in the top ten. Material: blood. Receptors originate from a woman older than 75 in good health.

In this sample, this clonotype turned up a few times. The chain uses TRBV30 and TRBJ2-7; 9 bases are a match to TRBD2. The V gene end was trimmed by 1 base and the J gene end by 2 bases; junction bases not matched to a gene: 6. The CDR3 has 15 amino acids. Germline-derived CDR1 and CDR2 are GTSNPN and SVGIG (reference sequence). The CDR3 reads CAWSGSGGLTYEQYF. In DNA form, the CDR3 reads TGTGCCTGGAGTGGGAGCGGGGGGCTTACCTACGAGCAGTACTTC.

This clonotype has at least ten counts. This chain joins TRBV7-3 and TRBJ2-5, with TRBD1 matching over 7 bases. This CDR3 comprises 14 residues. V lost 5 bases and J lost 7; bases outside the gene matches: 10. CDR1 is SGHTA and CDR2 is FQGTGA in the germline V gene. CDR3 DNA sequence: TGTGCCAGCAGCAAAGCCGACAGGGCGGGGACCCAGTACTTC. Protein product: CASSKADRAGTQYF.

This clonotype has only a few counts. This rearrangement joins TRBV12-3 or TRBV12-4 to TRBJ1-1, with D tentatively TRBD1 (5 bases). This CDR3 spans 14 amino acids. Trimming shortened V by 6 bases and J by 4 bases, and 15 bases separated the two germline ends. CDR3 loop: CASRTPGLGTEAFF. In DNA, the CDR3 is TGTGCCAGCAGGACCCCGGGACTGGGCACTGAAGCTTTCTTT.

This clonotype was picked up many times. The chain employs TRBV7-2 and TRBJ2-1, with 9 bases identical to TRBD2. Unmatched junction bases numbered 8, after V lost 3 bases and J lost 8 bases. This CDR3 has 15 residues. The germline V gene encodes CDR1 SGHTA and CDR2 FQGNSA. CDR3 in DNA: TGTGCCAGCAGCTTTTTGCGGGGGGGCCTAGATGAGCAGTTCTTC. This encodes CASSFLRGGLDEQFF.

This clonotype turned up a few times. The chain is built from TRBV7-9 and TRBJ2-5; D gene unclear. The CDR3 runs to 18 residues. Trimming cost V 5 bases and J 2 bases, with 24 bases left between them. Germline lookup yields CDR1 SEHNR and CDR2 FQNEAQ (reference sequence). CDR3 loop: CASSLRRVTITPQETQYF. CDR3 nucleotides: TGTGCCAGCAGCCTCCGAAGGGTTACCATTACGCCACAAGAGACCCAGTACTTC.

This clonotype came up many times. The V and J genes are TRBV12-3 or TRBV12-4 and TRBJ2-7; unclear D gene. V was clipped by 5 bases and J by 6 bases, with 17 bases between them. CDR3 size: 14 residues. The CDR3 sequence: CASSTALSVGEQYF. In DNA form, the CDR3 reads TGTGCCAGCAGTACGGCGCTATCGGTCGGCGAGCAGTACTTC.

The CDR3 loop reads CASSSDTGTGVQYF. CDR3 in DNA: TGCGCCAGCAGCTCGGATACCGGGACAGGGGTGCAGTACTTC. The V gene is TRBV5-1, the J gene TRBJ2-7, with 10 bases matching TRBD1. V was clipped by 3 bases and J by 9 bases; unmatched bases: 9. Germline loops: CDR1 SGHRS, CDR2 YFSETQ. The CDR3 loop spans 14 amino acids.

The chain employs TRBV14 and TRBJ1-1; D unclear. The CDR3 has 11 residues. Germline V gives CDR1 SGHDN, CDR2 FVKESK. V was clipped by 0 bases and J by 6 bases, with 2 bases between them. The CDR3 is CASSQDSEAFF. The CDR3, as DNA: TGTGCCAGCAGCCAAGATTCTGAAGCTTTCTTT.

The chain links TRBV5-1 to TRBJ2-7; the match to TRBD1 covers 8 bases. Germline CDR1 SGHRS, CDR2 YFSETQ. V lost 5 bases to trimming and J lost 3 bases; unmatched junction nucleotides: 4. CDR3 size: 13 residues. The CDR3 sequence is CASRETGVYEQYF. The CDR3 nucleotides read TGCGCCAGCAGGGAGACAGGGGTCTACGAGCAGTACTTC.

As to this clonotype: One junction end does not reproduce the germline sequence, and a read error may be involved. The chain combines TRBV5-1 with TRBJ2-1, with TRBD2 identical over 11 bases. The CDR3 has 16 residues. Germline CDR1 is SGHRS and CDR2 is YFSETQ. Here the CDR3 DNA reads TGCGCCAGCAGCCCTACTAGCGGGGGTTCGGGCAATGAGCAGTGCTTC. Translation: CASSPTSGGSGNEQCF. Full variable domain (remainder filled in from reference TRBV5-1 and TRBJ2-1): KAGVTQTPRYLIKTRGQQVTLSCSPISGHRSVSWYQQTPGQGLQFLFEYFSETQRNKGNFPGRFSGRQFSNSRSEMNVSTLELGDSALYLCASSPTSGGSGNEQCFGPGTRLTVL.

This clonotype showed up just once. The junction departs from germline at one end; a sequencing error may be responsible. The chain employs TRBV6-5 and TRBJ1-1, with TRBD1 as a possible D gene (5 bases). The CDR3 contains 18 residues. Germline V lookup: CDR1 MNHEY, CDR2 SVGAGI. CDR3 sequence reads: CASSSLFPRDRRNAEAFF. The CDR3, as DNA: TGTGCCAGCAGTTCCCTGTTTCCTCGGGACCGAAGGAACGCTGAAGCTTTCTTT.

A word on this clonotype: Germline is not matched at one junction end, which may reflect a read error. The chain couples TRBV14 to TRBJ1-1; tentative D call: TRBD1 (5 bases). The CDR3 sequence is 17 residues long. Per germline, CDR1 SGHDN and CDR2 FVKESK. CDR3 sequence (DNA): TGTGTCAGCAGCCACCCTCGTCTCCGGGTGGGGGACACTGAAGCTTTCTTT. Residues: CVSSHPRLRVGDTEAFF.

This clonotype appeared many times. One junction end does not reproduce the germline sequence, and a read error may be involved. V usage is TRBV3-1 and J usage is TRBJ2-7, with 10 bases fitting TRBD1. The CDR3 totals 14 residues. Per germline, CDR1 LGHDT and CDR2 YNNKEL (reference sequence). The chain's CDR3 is CVSSLGTGAYEQYF. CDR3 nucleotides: TGTGTCAGCAGCCTCGGGACAGGGGCCTACGAGCAGTACTTC.

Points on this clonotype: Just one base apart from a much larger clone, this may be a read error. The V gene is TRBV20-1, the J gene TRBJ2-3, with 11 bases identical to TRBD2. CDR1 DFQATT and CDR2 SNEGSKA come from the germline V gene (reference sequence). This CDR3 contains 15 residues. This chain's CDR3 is CGASQTSGGTDTQYF. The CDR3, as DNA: TGCGGTGCTAGCCAGACTAGCGGGGGCACAGATACGCAGTATTTT.

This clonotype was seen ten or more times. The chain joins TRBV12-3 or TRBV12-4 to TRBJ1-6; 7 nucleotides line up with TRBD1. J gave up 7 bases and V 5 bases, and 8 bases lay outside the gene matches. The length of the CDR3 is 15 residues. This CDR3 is CASSQYRGANSPLHF. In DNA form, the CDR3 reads TGTGCCAGCAGTCAATACAGGGGCGCGAATTCACCCCTCCACTTT.

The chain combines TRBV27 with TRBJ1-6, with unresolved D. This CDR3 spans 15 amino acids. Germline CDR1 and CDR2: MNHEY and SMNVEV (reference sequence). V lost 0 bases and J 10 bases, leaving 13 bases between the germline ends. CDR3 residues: CASSLSGSVNSPLHF. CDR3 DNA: TGTGCCAGCAGTTTATCGGGGTCCGTGAACTCACCCCTCCACTTT.

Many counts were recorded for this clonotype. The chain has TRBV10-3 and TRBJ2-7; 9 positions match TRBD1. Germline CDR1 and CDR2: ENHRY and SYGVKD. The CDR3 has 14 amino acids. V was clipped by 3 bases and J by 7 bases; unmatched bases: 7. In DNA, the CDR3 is TGTGCCATCAGTGACCTGACAGGGGGGAGTGAGCAGTACTTC. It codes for CAISDLTGGSEQYF.